In this sample, the clone carrying this T cell receptor (beta chain) turned up many times. Its antigen remains unidentified. This sample stems from a study of CD8+CD57+ T cells in acquired aplastic anemia. Across the study: Sorted CD4+ and CD8+ cells yielded 3 to 3.5 ug of DNA on average. Healthy-donor CD4+ cells averaged about 10 million reads.

Trimming cost V 6 bases and J 6 bases; bases outside gene matches: 9. This CDR3 has 15 residues. Genomic DNA provided the template from which TCR beta VDJ and CDR3 profiles were obtained. MiXCR was run by TCRdb on the reads, yielding one entry per CDR3 protein. This sample carries about 210,000 distinct CDR3 sequences, under 65% of them seen once, and the ten largest clones take over 25%. Study results and caveats: Patients and controls were found to share twenty-nine CD8+ CDR3 sequences. Between patients and controls, CD8+ Simpson's diversity did not vary significantly.

The rearrangement joins TRBV12-3 or TRBV12-4 to TRBJ2-3, with 10 positions matching TRBD1. The material sequenced was sorted CD4+, CD8+, or CD8+CD57+ T cells (not recorded which) from PBMCs. This TCR derives from a human donor in good health. CDR3 bases: TGTGCCAGCAGCCCGCGGACAGGGGGTATGGATACGCAGTATTTT. Its translation: CASSPRTGGMDTQYF.